This record covers a single TCR beta chain. This specimen belongs to a study of shared clonotypes between healthy human individuals. The table came from immunoSEQ multiplex PCR; TCRdb's copy has only in-frame clones and leaves some out. The sample has hundreds of thousands of clones, about 96% seen once. CDR3 length: 14 residues. From germline, CDR1 is GTSNPN and CDR2 SVGIG (reference sequence). The ends were cut back, 2 bases at V and 6 bases at J, with 16 bases in the middle. The chain recombines TRBV30 with TRBJ1-1; no definite D call. This receptor was taken from a woman in her 30s in good health. The sequenced material came from naive CD4+ T cells sorted from blood. The sample's subset: CD45RA+ positively selected. CDR3 DNA: TGTGCCTGGAGTCCCGACCCCCCCCGCTCTGAAGCTTTCTTT. Its protein is CAWSPDPPRSEAFF.